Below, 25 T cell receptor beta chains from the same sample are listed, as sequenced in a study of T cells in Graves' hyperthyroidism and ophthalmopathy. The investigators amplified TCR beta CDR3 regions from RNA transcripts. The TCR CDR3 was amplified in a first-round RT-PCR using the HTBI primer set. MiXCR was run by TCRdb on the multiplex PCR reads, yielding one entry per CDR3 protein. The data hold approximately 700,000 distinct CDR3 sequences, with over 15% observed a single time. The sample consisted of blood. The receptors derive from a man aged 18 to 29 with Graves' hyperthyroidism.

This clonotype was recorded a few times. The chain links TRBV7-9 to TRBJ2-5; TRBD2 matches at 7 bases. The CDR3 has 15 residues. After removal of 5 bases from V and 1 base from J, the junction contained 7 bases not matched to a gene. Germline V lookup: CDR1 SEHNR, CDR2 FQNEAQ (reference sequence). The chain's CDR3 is CASSRRSSGQETQYF. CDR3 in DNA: TGTGCCAGCAGCCGGAGGTCTAGCGGCCAAGAGACCCAGTACTTC.

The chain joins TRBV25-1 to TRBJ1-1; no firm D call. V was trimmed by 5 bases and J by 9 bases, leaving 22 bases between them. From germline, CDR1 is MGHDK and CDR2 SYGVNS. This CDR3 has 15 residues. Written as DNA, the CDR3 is TGTGCCAGCAGTCCCCGGGGAGGGCAAGGTTGGAAAGCTTTCTTT. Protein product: CASSPRGGQGWKAFF. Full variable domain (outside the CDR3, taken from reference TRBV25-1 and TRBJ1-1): EADIYQTPRYLVIGTGKKITLECSQTMGHDKMYWYQQDPGMELHLIHYSYGVNSTEKGDLSSESTVSRIRTEHFPLTLESARPSHTSQYLCASSPRGGQGWKAFFGQGTRLTVV.

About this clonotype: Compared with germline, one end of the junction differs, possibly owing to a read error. CDR3 residues: CASSSGTVETEYF. CDR3 bases: TGTGCCAGCAGCTCCGGGACGGTAGAGACCGAGTACTTC. The rearrangement uses TRBV7-2 and TRBJ2-5; possibly TRBD1 or TRBD2 for D (5 bases each). This CDR3 is 13 amino acids long. Per germline, CDR1 SGHTA and CDR2 FQGNSA.

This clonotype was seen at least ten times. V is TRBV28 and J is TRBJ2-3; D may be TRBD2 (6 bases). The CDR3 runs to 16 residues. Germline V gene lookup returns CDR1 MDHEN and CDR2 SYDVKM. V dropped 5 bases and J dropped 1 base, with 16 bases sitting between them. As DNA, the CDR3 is TGTGCCAGCAGTATAGCTGGCGGGACCGGCACAGATACGCAGTATTTT. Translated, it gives CASSIAGGTGTDTQYF.

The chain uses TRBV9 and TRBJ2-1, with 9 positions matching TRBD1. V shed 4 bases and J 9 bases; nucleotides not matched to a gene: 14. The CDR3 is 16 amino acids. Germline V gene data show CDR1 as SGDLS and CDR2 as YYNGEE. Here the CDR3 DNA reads TGTGCCAGCAGCCCACCGACGGGACAGGGCTTTTTTGAGCAGTTCTTC. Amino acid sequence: CASSPPTGQGFFEQFF.

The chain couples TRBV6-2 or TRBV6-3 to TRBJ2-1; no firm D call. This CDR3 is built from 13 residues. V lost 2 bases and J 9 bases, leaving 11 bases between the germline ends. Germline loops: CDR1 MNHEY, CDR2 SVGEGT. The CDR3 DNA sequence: TGTGCCAGCAGTTACCCCCCCCCAGGTGAGCAGTTCTTC. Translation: CASSYPPPGEQFF.

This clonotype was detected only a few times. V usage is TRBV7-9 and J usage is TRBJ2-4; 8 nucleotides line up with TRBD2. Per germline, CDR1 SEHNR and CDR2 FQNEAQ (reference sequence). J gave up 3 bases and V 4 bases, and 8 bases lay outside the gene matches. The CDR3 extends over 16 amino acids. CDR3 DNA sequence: TGTGCCAGCAGCTCCGGACTAGCAGCAAACAAAAACATTCAGTACTTC. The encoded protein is CASSSGLAANKNIQYF. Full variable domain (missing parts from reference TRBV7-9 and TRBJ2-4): DTGVSQNPRHKITKRGQNVTFRCDPISEHNRLYWYRQTLGQGPEFLTYFQNEAQLEKSRLLSDRFSAERPKGSFSTLEIQRTEQGDSAMYLCASSSGLAANKNIQYFGAGTRLSVL.

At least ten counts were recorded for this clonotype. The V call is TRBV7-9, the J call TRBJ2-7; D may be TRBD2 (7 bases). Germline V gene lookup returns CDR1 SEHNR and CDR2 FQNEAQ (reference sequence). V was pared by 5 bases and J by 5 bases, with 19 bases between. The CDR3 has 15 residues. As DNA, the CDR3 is TGTGCCAGCAGCGGGGGGGCGGGCATGGGCCACGAGCAGTACTTC. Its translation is CASSGGAGMGHEQYF.

In DNA form, the CDR3 reads TGTGCCAGCAGTTCCTATAAGCCAGAGACCCAGTACTTC. Protein product: CASSSYKPETQYF. The chain links TRBV6-5 to TRBJ2-5, with D unclear. Per germline, CDR1 MNHEY and CDR2 SVGAGI. V lost 4 bases to trimming and J lost 4 bases, with 10 bases between them. The CDR3 is made up of 13 amino acids.

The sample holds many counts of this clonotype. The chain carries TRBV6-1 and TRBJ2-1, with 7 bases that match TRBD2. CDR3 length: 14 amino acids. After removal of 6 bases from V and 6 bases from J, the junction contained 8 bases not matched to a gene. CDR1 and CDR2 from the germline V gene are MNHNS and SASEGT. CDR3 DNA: TGTGCCAGCAGCCTTGTGGGGGGGGGCAATGAGCAGTTCTTC. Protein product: CASSLVGGGNEQFF.

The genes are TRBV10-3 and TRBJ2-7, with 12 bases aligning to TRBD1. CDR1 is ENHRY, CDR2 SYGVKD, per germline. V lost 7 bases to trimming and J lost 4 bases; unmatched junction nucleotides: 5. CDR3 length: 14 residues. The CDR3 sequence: CAITRDRGQYEQYF. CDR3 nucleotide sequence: TGTGCCATCACCAGGGACAGGGGGCAGTACGAGCAGTACTTC.

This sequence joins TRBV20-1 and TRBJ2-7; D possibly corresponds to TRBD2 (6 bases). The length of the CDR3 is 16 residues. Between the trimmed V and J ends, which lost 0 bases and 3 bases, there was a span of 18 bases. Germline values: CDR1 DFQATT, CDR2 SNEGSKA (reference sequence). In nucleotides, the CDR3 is TGCAGTGCTAGAGACCCCCAGGCGGGACGAAACTACGAGCAGTACTTC. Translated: CSARDPQAGRNYEQYF.

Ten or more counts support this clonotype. The chain's CDR3 is CASSLGTTNTDTQYF. The DNA of the CDR3 is TGTGCCAGCAGCTTAGGGACAACCAACACAGATACGCAGTATTTT. This chain uses TRBV7-8 with TRBJ2-3, with a weak D call TRBD1 (5 bases). Germline CDR1 is SGHVS and CDR2 is FQNEAQ. Between the trimmed V and J ends, which lost 1 base and 2 bases, there was a span of 10 bases. The CDR3 runs 15 residues. The variable domain in full, completed from reference TRBV7-8 and TRBJ2-3, reads GAGVSQSPRYKVAKRGQDVALRCDPISGHVSLFWYQQALGQGPEFLTYFQNEAQLDKSGLPSDRFFAERPEGSVSTLKIQRTQQEDSAVYLCASSLGTTNTDTQYFGPGTRLTVL.

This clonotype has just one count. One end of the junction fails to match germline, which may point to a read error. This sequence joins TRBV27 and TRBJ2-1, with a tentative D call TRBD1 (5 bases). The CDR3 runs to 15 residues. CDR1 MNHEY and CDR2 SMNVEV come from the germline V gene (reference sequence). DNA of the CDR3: TGTGCCAGCAGCTTACTTCTGGGGCCCTACAATGAGCGGTTCTTC. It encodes CASSLLLGPYNERFF.

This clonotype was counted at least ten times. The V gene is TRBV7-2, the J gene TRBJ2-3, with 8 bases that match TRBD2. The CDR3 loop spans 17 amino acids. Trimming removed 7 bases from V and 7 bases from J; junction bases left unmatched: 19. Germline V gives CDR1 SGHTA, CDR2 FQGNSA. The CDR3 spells CASTQRGAGGLRNTQYF. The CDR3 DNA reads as TGTGCCAGCACCCAACGTGGGGCGGGAGGTTTGAGAAATACGCAGTATTTT.

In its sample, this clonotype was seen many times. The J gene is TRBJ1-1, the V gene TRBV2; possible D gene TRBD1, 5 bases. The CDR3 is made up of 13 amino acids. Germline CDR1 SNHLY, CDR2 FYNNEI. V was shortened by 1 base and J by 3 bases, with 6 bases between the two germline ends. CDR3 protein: CASSEEGYTEAFF. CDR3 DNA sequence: TGTGCCAGCAGTGAAGAGGGGTACACTGAAGCTTTCTTT.

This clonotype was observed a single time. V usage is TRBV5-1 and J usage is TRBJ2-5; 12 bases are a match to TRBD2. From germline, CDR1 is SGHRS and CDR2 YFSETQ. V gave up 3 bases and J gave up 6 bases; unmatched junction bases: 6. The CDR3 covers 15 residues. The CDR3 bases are TGCGCCAGCAGCTCACTAGCGGGAGGAGGAAAGACCCAGTACTTC. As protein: CASSSLAGGGKTQYF.

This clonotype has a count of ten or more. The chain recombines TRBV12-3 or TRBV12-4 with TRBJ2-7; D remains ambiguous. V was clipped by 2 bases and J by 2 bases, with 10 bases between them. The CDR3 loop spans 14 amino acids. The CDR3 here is CASSLFNGAYEQYF. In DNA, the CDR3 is TGTGCCAGCAGTTTATTTAACGGTGCCTACGAGCAGTACTTC.

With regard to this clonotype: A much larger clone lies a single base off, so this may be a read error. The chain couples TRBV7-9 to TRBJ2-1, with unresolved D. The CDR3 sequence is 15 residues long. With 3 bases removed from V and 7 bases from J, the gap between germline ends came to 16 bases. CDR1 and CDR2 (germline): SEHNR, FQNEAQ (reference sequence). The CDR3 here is CASSFSGSSVNEQFF. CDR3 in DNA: TGTGCCAGCAGCTTCTCCGGGTCTTCGGTGAATGAGCAGTTCTTC.

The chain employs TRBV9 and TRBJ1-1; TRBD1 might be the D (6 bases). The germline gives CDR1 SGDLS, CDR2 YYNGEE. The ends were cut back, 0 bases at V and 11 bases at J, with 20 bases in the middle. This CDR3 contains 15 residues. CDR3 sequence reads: CASSVAPGTLASAFF. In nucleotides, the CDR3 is TGTGCCAGCAGCGTAGCCCCTGGGACATTGGCTTCCGCTTTCTTT.

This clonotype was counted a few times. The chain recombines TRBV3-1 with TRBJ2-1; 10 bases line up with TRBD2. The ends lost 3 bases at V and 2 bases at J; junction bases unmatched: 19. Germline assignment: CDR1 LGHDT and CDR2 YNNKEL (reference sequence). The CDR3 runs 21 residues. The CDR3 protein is CASSHTKVASGSLGPYNEQFF. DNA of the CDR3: TGTGCCAGCAGCCACACAAAGGTGGCTAGCGGGAGTTTAGGCCCCTACAATGAGCAGTTCTTC.

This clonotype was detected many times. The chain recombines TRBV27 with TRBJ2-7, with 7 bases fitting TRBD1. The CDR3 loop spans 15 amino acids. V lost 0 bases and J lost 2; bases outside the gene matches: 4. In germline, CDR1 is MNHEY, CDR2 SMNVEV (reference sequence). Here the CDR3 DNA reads TGTGCCAGCAGTTTATCAATCGGGACAGCCTACGAGCAGTACTTC. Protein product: CASSLSIGTAYEQYF.

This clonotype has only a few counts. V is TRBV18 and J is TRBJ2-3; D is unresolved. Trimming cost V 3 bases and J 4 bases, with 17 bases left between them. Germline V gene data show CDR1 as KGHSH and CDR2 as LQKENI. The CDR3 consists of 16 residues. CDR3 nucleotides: TGTGCCAGCTCACCCTTAGACGCCCGGGTAGCAGATACGCAGTATTTT. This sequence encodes CASSPLDARVADTQYF.

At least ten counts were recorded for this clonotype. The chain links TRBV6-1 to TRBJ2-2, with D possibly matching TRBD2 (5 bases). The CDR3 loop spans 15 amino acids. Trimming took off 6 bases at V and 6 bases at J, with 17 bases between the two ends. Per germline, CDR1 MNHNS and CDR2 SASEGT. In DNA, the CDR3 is TGTGCCAGCAGAATACTAGGAGGACCGGCCGGGGAGCTGTTTTTT. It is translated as CASRILGGPAGELFF.

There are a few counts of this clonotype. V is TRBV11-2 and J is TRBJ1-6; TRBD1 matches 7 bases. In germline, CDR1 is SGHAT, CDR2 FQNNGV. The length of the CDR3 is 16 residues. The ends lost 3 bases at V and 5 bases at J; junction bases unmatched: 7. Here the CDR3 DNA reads TGTGCCAGCAGCTTTGGGAGACAGGGAGATAATTCACCCCTCCACTTT. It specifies CASSFGRQGDNSPLHF.